Described below is a single T cell receptor beta chain sequence and its context. Generated by immunoSEQ multiplex PCR, the TCRdb table keeps only in-frame clones and is missing some. The table includes about 70,000 clones, approximately 91% detected once. This record belongs to a study of OX40 agonist ivuxolimab in advanced cancers. At the level of the study: Among those enrolled, mean age was approximately 62 years (range 23 to 79) and 70% to 85% were male.

The CDR3 has 11 residues. V was pared by 5 bases and J by 5 bases, with 6 bases between. Germline loops: CDR1 MGHRA, CDR2 YSYEKL. The study sampled blood at baseline, cycle 4 day 1, and cycle 7 day 1. The sequenced sample was CD4+ or CD8+ T cells sorted from blood, obtained in a trial of the OX40 agonist ivuxolimab. This TCR came from an adult with an advanced solid tumor such as melanoma, head and neck, liver or kidney cancer. The gene calls are TRBV4-1 and TRBJ1-1, with D uncertain. CDR3 loop: CASSGNTEAFF. CDR3 coding DNA: TGCGCCAGCAGCGGGAATACTGAAGCTTTCTTT.